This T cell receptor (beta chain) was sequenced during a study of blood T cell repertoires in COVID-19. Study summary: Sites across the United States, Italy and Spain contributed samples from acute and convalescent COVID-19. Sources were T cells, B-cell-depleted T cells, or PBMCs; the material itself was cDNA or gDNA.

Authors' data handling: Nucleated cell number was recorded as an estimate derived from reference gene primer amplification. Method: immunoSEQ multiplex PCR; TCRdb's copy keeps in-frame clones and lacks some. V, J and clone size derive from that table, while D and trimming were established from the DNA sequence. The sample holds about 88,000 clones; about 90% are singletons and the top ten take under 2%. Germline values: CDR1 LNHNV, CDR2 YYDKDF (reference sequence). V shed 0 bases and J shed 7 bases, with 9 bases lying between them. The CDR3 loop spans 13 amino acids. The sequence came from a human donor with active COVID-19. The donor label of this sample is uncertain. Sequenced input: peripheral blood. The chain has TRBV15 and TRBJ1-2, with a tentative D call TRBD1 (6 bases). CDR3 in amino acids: CATSRDDRFGYTF. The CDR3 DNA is TGTGCCACCAGCAGAGATGACAGGTTTGGCTACACCTTC.